The 5 T cell receptor beta chains in this list originate from one sample, sequenced in a study of T cells in Graves' hyperthyroidism and ophthalmopathy. RNA transcripts served as the template for amplifying TCR beta CDR3 regions. First-round RT-PCR targeting the TCR CDR3 was performed with the HTBI primer set. TCRdb itself ran the multiplex PCR reads through MiXCR, one entry per CDR3 protein. The repertoire holds some 620,000 distinct CDR3 sequences, 15% to 20% seen once, with 3.8% in the top ten. Sequencing was done on a sample of blood. Source of these receptors: a woman aged 30 to 39 with Graves' hyperthyroidism.

This sequence joins TRBV5-5 and TRBJ2-5; maybe TRBD2 (6 bases). CDR3 length: 15 residues. The germline V gene encodes CDR1 SGHKS and CDR2 YYEKEE (reference sequence). Trimming cost V 1 base and J 5 bases, with 15 bases left between them. CDR3 DNA sequence: TGTGCCAGCAGCTTGCCCGGGAGTATGAGGGAGACCCAGTACTTC. Its protein is CASSLPGSMRETQYF.

At least ten counts were recorded for this clonotype. The chain carries TRBV7-2 and TRBJ1-2; D is perhaps TRBD1 (6 bases). The V gene lost 1 base and the J gene lost 10 bases, with 19 bases spanning the gap. Germline V gene lookup returns CDR1 SGHTA and CDR2 FQGNSA. There are 15 residues in the CDR3. CDR3 coding DNA: TGTGCCAGCAGCTTAGTTCCAGCGGGCAGGGGAGACTACACCTTC. The encoded protein is CASSLVPAGRGDYTF.

The rearrangement joins TRBV11-2 to TRBJ2-3; 8 bases are a match to TRBD1. Trimming took 2 bases from V and 0 from J; bases not matched to a gene: 4. CDR1 is SGHAT, CDR2 FQNNGV, per germline. This CDR3 is built from 16 residues. CDR3 sequence: CASSLQGALSTDTQYF. The CDR3 DNA reads TGTGCCAGCAGCTTACAGGGGGCGCTCAGCACAGATACGCAGTATTTT.

This clonotype was seen many times. The rearrangement joins TRBV11-2 to TRBJ2-1, with 10 bases fitting TRBD2. Per germline, CDR1 SGHAT and CDR2 FQNNGV. This CDR3 has 16 residues. V lost 6 bases, J lost 0 bases, and 5 bases stayed unmatched. The CDR3: CASSQLAGSSYNEQFF. DNA of the CDR3: TGTGCCAGCAGTCAACTAGCGGGAAGCTCCTACAATGAGCAGTTCTTC.

This clonotype came up many times. This chain uses TRBV2 with TRBJ2-1, with 8 nucleotides matching TRBD2. J lost 3 bases, V lost 9 bases, and 7 bases had no gene match. Per germline, CDR1 SNHLY and CDR2 FYNNEI. The CDR3 has 14 residues. CDR3 nucleotide sequence: TGTGCCAGTAACCCAAGCGGGAGCTACAATGAGCAGTTCTTC. The encoded protein is CASNPSGSYNEQFF.